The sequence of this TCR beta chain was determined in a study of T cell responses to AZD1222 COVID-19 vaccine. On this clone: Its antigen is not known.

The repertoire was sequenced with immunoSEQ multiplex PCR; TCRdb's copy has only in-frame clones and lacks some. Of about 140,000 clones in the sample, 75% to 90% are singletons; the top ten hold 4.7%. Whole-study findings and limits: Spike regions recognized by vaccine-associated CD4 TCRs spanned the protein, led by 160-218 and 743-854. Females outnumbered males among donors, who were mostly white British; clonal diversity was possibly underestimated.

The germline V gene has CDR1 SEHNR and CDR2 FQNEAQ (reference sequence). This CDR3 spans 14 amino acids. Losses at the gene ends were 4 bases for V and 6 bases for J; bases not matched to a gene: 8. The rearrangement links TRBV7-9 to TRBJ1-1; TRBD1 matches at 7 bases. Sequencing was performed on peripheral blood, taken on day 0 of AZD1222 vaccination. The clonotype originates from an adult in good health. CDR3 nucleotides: TGTGCCAGCAGCTCCTCAGGGGGGACCCCTGAAGCTTTCTTT. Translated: CASSSSGGTPEAFF.